This passage covers 25 T cell receptor beta chains from one sample sequenced in a study of blood T cell repertoires in COVID-19. The protocol was immunoSEQ multiplex PCR, while the TCRdb copy is restricted to in-frame clones and leaves out a portion. The data hold 70,000 or so clones, with about nine tenths observed a single time. Sequenced: peripheral blood. Receptors were obtained from a man in his 70s with active or convalescent COVID-19.

J is TRBJ2-7 and V is TRBV5-1, with 12 bases that match TRBD1. Germline trimming cut 4 bases from V and 5 bases from J; bases unmatched to any gene: 7. This CDR3 is built from 15 residues. Germline values: CDR1 SGHRS, CDR2 YFSETQ. DNA of the CDR3: TGCGCCAGCAGCCTCCGGGACAGGGGGCATCACGAGCAGTACTTC. Translation: CASSLRDRGHHEQYF. Supplemented by reference TRBV5-1 and TRBJ2-7, the full variable domain reads KAGVTQTPRYLIKTRGQQVTLSCSPISGHRSVSWYQQTPGQGLQFLFEYFSETQRNKGNFPGRFSGRQFSNSRSEMNVSTLELGDSALYLCASSLRDRGHHEQYFGPGTRLTVT.

The chain combines TRBV18 with TRBJ2-7; D might be TRBD2 (6 bases). The CDR3 is made up of 15 amino acids. V was cut by 6 bases and J by 3 bases, with 18 bases left in between. Germline assignment: CDR1 KGHSH and CDR2 LQKENI. The DNA of the CDR3 is TGTGCCAGCTCTCCTAATAGCGGAAGCCTCTACGAGCAGTACTTC. It codes for CASSPNSGSLYEQYF.

This clone appeared once. The rearrangement links TRBV6-4 to TRBJ2-6; possible D gene TRBD1, 6 bases. Germline CDR1 and CDR2: MRHNA and SNTAGT. Trimming pared 2 bases from V and 2 bases from J, leaving 10 bases between. The CDR3 runs to 16 residues. This CDR3 is CASSDEGGPGANVLTF. CDR3 nucleotides: TGTGCCAGCAGTGACGAAGGGGGTCCTGGGGCCAACGTCCTGACTTTC.

This chain's CDR3 is CASSLEAGLVVSGYTF. In DNA form, the CDR3 reads TGTGCCAGCAGCTTAGAGGCAGGGCTTGTCGTAAGTGGCTACACCTTC. The rearrangement uses TRBV7-9 and TRBJ1-2; D possibly corresponds to TRBD1 (5 bases). This CDR3 contains 16 residues. V was clipped by 1 base and J by 7 bases, with 19 bases between them. CDR1 and CDR2 (germline): SEHNR, FQNEAQ (reference sequence).

The genes are TRBV7-9 and TRBJ1-6; tentative D call: TRBD1 (6 bases). The germline gives CDR1 SEHNR, CDR2 FQNEAQ (reference sequence). Trimming took off 6 bases at V and 7 bases at J, with 13 bases between the two ends. The length of the CDR3 is 14 residues. The CDR3 coding sequence is TGTGCCAGCAGTACACAGGGTTACAATTCACCCCTCCACTTT. Translated, it gives CASSTQGYNSPLHF. Filled out from reference TRBV7-9 and TRBJ1-6, the complete variable domain reads DTGVSQNPRHKITKRGQNVTFRCDPISEHNRLYWYRQTLGQGPEFLTYFQNEAQLEKSRLLSDRFSAERPKGSFSTLEIQRTEQGDSAMYLCASSTQGYNSPLHFGNGTRLTVT.

The genes are TRBV27 and TRBJ2-1; possible D gene TRBD1, 6 bases. V was shortened by 2 bases and J by 5 bases, with 19 bases between the two germline ends. CDR3 length equals 17 residues. The germline V gene encodes CDR1 MNHEY and CDR2 SMNVEV (reference sequence). CDR3 sequence: CASSLSSYLQGHNEQFF. For the CDR3, the DNA is TGTGCCAGCAGTTTAAGCTCTTATCTACAGGGCCACAATGAGCAGTTCTTC.

The table lists this clone with a count of one. This chain connects TRBV5-1 to TRBJ1-1; D may be TRBD1 (5 bases). Deletions cut 0 bases from V and 0 bases from J, with 9 bases between. The CDR3 is 15 amino acids. Looked up from germline, CDR1 is SGHRS and CDR2 is YFSETQ. The CDR3 DNA follows: TGCGCCAGCAGCTTGGCTTGGGGCGTGAACACTGAAGCTTTCTTT. It yields the protein CASSLAWGVNTEAFF.

V and J are TRBV12-3 or TRBV12-4 and TRBJ2-1, with D unclear. The V and J ends lost 3 bases and 8 bases respectively, with 5 bases between them. The CDR3 spans 11 residues. The CDR3 DNA reads TGTGCCAGCAGTTTTATCGATGAGCAGTTCTTC. Translation: CASSFIDEQFF.

This chain joins TRBV19 and TRBJ2-5, with 8 nucleotides matching TRBD1. Per the germline V gene, CDR1 is LNHDA and CDR2 is SQIVND (reference sequence). This CDR3 has 15 residues. V trimming: 5 bases; J trimming: 4 bases; junction bases outside the gene matches: 9. CDR3 DNA: TGTGCCAGTAGTCCCACAGGGACAGGTCCAGAGACCCAGTACTTC. It is translated as CASSPTGTGPETQYF.

The chain joins TRBV5-1 to TRBJ2-1, with TRBD2 identical over 13 bases. CDR3 length equals 15 residues. V trimming: 3 bases; J trimming: 9 bases; junction bases outside the gene matches: 6. CDR1 and CDR2 from the germline V gene are SGHRS and YFSETQ. For the CDR3, the DNA is TGCGCCAGCAGCTATGGGACTAGCGGGAACTCTGAGCAGTTCTTC. It specifies CASSYGTSGNSEQFF.

The chain recombines TRBV2 with TRBJ2-3, with D perhaps matching TRBD2 (5 bases). Trimming took 1 base from V and 7 from J, leaving 9 bases between them. The germline gives CDR1 SNHLY, CDR2 FYNNEI. The CDR3 runs 13 residues. The chain's CDR3 is CASSEDSAHTQYF. CDR3 bases: TGTGCCAGCAGTGAAGATAGCGCGCATACGCAGTATTTT.

The V gene is TRBV3-1 (or the pseudogene TRBV3-2), the J gene TRBJ2-5, with D perhaps matching TRBD1 (6 bases). The V gene's germline CDR1 is LGHDT and CDR2 YNNKEL (reference sequence). The CDR3 contains 15 residues. The germline V and J ends were trimmed by 0 bases and 2 bases, with 10 bases remaining between them. As DNA, the CDR3 is TGTGCCAGCAGCCAAGACACAGGGAGACAAGAGACCCAGTACTTC. It translates to CASSQDTGRQETQYF.

V gene TRBV5-1 combines with J gene TRBJ2-3; weak D call: TRBD1 (6 bases). Trimming removed 5 bases from V and 2 bases from J, with 12 bases in between. The length of the CDR3 is 14 residues. Per the germline V gene, CDR1 is SGHRS and CDR2 is YFSETQ. The CDR3 protein is CASRLGQSTDTQYF. Here the CDR3 DNA reads TGCGCCAGCAGACTGGGACAATCCACAGATACGCAGTATTTT.

This clone was detected only a few times. The rearrangement uses TRBV21-1 and TRBJ1-5; whether TRBD1, the table's D call, matches the DNA was not checked. TRBV21-1 is reported as a pseudogene. This CDR3 region has 20 residues. The CDR3 DNA is TGTGCCAGCAGCAAAGCAGTAAGGGGACAGGGGGCAAATGGACATCAGCCCCAGCATTTT. Protein: CASSKAVRGQGANGHQPQHF.

CDR3 DNA: TGCGCCAGCAGCCCTGGAACAGGACTAGCGGGAGGGGAGCAGTTCTTC. Translation: CASSPGTGLAGGEQFF. The V gene is TRBV4-3, the J gene TRBJ2-1, with 15 nucleotides matching TRBD2. V shed 4 bases and J 10 bases; nucleotides not matched to a gene: 8. The germline CDR1 and CDR2 sequences are LGHNA and YSLEER. The CDR3 totals 16 residues.

This chain uses TRBV7-2 with TRBJ2-2; D may be TRBD2 (6 bases). CDR3 length: 16 residues. Germline V gene data show CDR1 as SGHTA and CDR2 as FQGNSA. V gave up 1 base and J gave up 5 bases, with 14 bases separating them. The CDR3 sequence is CASSLVAAGVTGELFF. In DNA, the CDR3 is TGTGCCAGCAGCTTAGTGGCAGCGGGTGTTACCGGGGAGCTGTTTTTT.

V and J are TRBV24-1 and TRBJ1-1; maybe TRBD1 (5 bases). The germline V gene encodes CDR1 KGHDR and CDR2 SFDVKD. The CDR3 is 14 residues long. Trimming removed 4 bases at V and 1 base at J, with 9 bases between. CDR3 region: CATSDNQGNTEAFF. The CDR3 DNA sequence: TGTGCCACCAGTGACAATCAGGGGAACACTGAAGCTTTCTTT.

The chain carries TRBV15 and TRBJ1-2; possible D gene TRBD1, 5 bases. Germline values: CDR1 LNHNV, CDR2 YYDKDF (reference sequence). This CDR3 is built from 16 residues. V gave up 5 bases and J gave up 0 bases, with 16 bases separating them. In DNA form, the CDR3 reads TGTGCCACCAGCGACCGACAGCCGACCCCTAACTATGGCTACACCTTC. This gives the protein CATSDRQPTPNYGYTF.

The chain uses TRBV19 and TRBJ1-2; 8 bases match TRBD1. Trimming at V came to 7 bases and at J to 3 bases, leaving 10 bases not matched to a gene. From germline, CDR1 is LNHDA and CDR2 SQIVND (reference sequence). This CDR3 spans 15 amino acids. CDR3 coding DNA: TGTGCCAGTACGGATGGTCAGGGGGCGGACTATGGCTACACCTTC. It specifies CASTDGQGADYGYTF.

The V call is TRBV19, the J call TRBJ1-2; 7 bases are a match to TRBD1. CDR3 length: 11 residues. V lost 10 bases to trimming and J lost 8 bases; unmatched junction nucleotides: 7. The germline gives CDR1 LNHDA, CDR2 SQIVND (reference sequence). The CDR3 sequence is CATRGVVGYTF. Here the CDR3 DNA reads TGTGCCACCAGGGGGGTCGTCGGCTACACCTTC.

This clone has only one observation. This chain connects TRBV28 to TRBJ1-1; 8 bases fit TRBD1. The CDR3 sequence is 15 residues long. V gave up 5 bases and J gave up 5 bases; unmatched junction bases: 10. Per the germline V gene, CDR1 is MDHEN and CDR2 is SYDVKM. The CDR3 DNA sequence: TGTGCCAGCAGTCGTTCAGGGGGCGCGTGGACTGAAGCTTTCTTT. It codes for CASSRSGGAWTEAFF.

DNA of the CDR3: TGTGCCAGCAGTTCCAGATATGGCTACACCTTC. Translating it yields CASSSRYGYTF. The V call is TRBV7-9, the J call TRBJ1-2; D uncertain. The V end was cut by 6 bases, the J end by 5 bases, with 7 bases between. Germline CDR1 and CDR2: SEHNR and FQNEAQ (reference sequence). The CDR3 has 11 amino acids. Supplemented by reference TRBV7-9 and TRBJ1-2, the full variable domain reads DTGVSQNPRHKITKRGQNVTFRCDPISEHNRLYWYRQTLGQGPEFLTYFQNEAQLEKSRLLSDRFSAERPKGSFSTLEIQRTEQGDSAMYLCASSSRYGYTFGSGTRLTVV.

The V call is TRBV7-9, the J call TRBJ2-1; 8 bases are a match to TRBD2. CDR1 and CDR2 (germline): SEHNR, FQNEAQ (reference sequence). V dropped 5 bases and J dropped 7; count of bases not matched to a gene: 16. The CDR3 is made up of 17 amino acids. CDR3 coding DNA: TGTGCCAGCAGCGCCTCCACTATCAGCGGGAGTTTAAATGAGCAGTTCTTC. Protein product: CASSASTISGSLNEQFF.

The chain uses TRBV18 and TRBJ1-1; 7 bases align to TRBD1. CDR1 KGHSH and CDR2 LQKENI come from the germline V gene. There are 16 residues in the CDR3. V lost 1 base and J lost 1; bases outside the gene matches: 6. The CDR3 DNA reads TGTGCCAGCTCACCACTTCGGACAGGACCGAACACTGAAGCTTTCTTT. Translating it yields CASSPLRTGPNTEAFF.

V usage is TRBV18 and J usage is TRBJ1-3; D might be TRBD1 (5 bases). Germline lookup yields CDR1 KGHSH and CDR2 LQKENI. V was shortened by 4 bases and J by 0 bases, with 10 bases between the two germline ends. The CDR3 totals 15 residues. Written as DNA, the CDR3 is TGTGCCAGCTCACAATCGACAGTCTCTGGAAACACCATATATTTT. This codes for CASSQSTVSGNTIYF.